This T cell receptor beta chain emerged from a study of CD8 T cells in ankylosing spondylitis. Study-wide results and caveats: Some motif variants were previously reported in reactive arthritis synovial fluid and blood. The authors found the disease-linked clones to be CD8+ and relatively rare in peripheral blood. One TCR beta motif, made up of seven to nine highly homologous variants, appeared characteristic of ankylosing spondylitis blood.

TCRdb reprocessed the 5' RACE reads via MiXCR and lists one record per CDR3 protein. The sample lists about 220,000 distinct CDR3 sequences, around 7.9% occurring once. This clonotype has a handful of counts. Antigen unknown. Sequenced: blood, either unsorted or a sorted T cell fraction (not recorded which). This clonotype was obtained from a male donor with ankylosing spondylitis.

The CDR3 region is CASSQDWDASYEQYF. The CDR3 nucleotides are TGCGCCAGCAGCCAAGATTGGGACGCCTCCTACGAGCAGTACTTC. The chain joins TRBV4-3 to TRBJ2-7; D possibly matches TRBD1 or TRBD2 (5 bases each). The V end lost 0 bases, the J end lost 0 bases, and 9 bases lay between the germline ends. Germline loops: CDR1 LGHNA, CDR2 YSLEER. The CDR3 is 15 residues long.